These T cell receptor beta chains were read from a single sample in a study of chronic HIV infection and antiretroviral therapy. MiXCR was run by TCRdb on the 5' RACE reads, yielding one entry per CDR3 protein. This table holds roughly 48,000 distinct CDR3 sequences, approximately 20% found once. Sequencing was done on a sample of peripheral blood. These receptors were obtained from an adult who had HIV and had not received antiretroviral therapy, or was an uninfected healthy control (not recorded which). CDR3s include the opening cysteine and the closing phenylalanine or tryptophan. D genes are given only for firm matches. Only some rows state a clone size, as once, few, many or a class for expanded clones.

V gene	CDR3 length	D gene	clone size	J gene	CDR3 protein	CDR3 DNA
TRBV29-1	12	TRBD1	few	TRBJ1-1	CSVEDLDRDAFF	TGCAGCGTTGAAGATCTGGACAGGGACGCTTTCTTT
TRBV10-3	18	TRBD2	few	TRBJ2-1	CAISGYFSGVSSYNEQFF	TGTGCCATCAGTGGGTACTTTAGCGGGGTTAGCTCCTACAATGAGCAGTTCTTC
TRBV11-2	13	-	few	TRBJ1-3	CASSLFEAAGGYF	TGTGCCAGCAGCTTATTCGAGGCGGCGGGAGGATATTTT
TRBV24-1	14	-	-	TRBJ1-5	CATSEGGSDQPQHF	TGTGCCACCAGTGAAGGGGGGAGCGATCAGCCCCAGCATTTT
TRBV4-1	14	TRBD1	few	TRBJ1-1	CASSENRGRSEAFF	TGCGCCAGCAGCGAAAACAGGGGGCGTTCTGAAGCTTTCTTT
TRBV18	14	-	-	TRBJ2-5	CASSPPSEGETQYF	TGTGCCAGCTCACCACCTAGCGAGGGGGAGACCCAGTACTTC
TRBV20-1	11	-	-	TRBJ2-7	CSARGSYEQYF	TGCAGTGCTAGAGGCAGCTACGAGCAGTACTTC
TRBV11-2	16	-	-	TRBJ1-4	CASSRGWPETNEKLFF	TGTGCCAGCAGCCGCGGGTGGCCGGAGACTAATGAAAAACTGTTTTTT
TRBV25-1	13	TRBD1	few	TRBJ2-2	CASRQQGAGELFF	TGTGCCAGCAGACAACAGGGGGCCGGGGAGCTGTTTTTT
TRBV2	14	TRBD2	few	TRBJ2-1	CASIGTSGRNEQFF	TGTGCCAGCATCGGGACTAGCGGGAGGAATGAGCAGTTCTTC
TRBV12-3/TRBV12-4	17	TRBD2	few	TRBJ2-1	CASSPTSGRAGEGEQFF	TGTGCCAGCAGTCCGACTAGCGGGAGGGCCGGAGAGGGTGAGCAGTTCTTC
TRBV28	15	TRBD1	few	TRBJ2-3	CASSPGTGGLDTQYF	TGTGCCAGCAGCCCCGGGACAGGGGGGCTGGATACGCAGTATTTT
TRBV20-1	13	-	-	TRBJ1-1	CSGSTGANTEAFF	TGCAGTGGAAGCACAGGAGCGAACACTGAAGCTTTCTTT
TRBV13	14	-	-	TRBJ2-7	CASSLGRGTYEQYF	TGTGCCAGCAGCTTAGGTAGGGGCACCTACGAGCAGTACTTC
TRBV15	15	-	-	TRBJ2-1	CATSREAGSYNEQFF	TGTGCCACCAGCAGAGAGGCGGGATCCTACAATGAGCAGTTCTTC
TRBV18	15	TRBD1	once	TRBJ1-1	CASSPNRGEGTEAFF	TGTGCCAGCTCACCGAACAGGGGCGAAGGCACTGAAGCTTTCTTT
TRBV25-1	12	-	-	TRBJ1-5	CASRMARGPQHF	TGTGCCAGCAGGATGGCCAGGGGACCCCAGCATTTT
TRBV25-1	15	TRBD2	few	TRBJ2-1	CASAGLAGGRNEQFF	TGTGCCAGCGCAGGACTAGCGGGAGGGCGCAATGAGCAGTTCTTC
TRBV6-5	15	-	-	TRBJ2-4	CASSRLAVAKNIQYF	TGTGCCAGCAGTCGGCTAGCAGTAGCCAAAAACATTCAGTACTTC
TRBV29-1	12	-	few	TRBJ2-2	CSVEKDTGELFF	TGCAGCGTTGAGAAGGACACCGGGGAGCTGTTTTTT
TRBV6-6	15	TRBD2	few	TRBJ2-7	CASSYRSGRSNEQYF	TGTGCCAGCAGTTACCGAAGCGGGAGGAGTAACGAGCAGTACTTC
TRBV11-2	16	-	few	TRBJ2-7	CASSTVRERGSYEQYF	TGTGCCAGCAGCACAGTTAGGGAACGGGGTTCCTACGAGCAGTACTTC
TRBV3-1	19	TRBD1	-	TRBJ1-6	CASSDIVPPGTGVNSPLHF	TGTGCCAGCAGCGATATCGTCCCCCCCGGGACAGGGGTAAATTCACCCCTCCACTTT
TRBV20-1	15	-	few	TRBJ2-2	CSARGEGDGTGELFF	TGCAGTGCTAGAGGCGAGGGAGATGGTACCGGGGAGCTGTTTTTT
TRBV7-9	10	-	-	TRBJ1-2	CASSLIDYTF	TGTGCCAGCAGCTTAATTGACTACACCTTC
TRBV5-1	16	-	-	TRBJ2-2	CASSSRAPHHTGELFF	TGCGCCAGCAGCTCCCGGGCCCCACACCACACCGGGGAGCTGTTTTTT
TRBV29-1	14	TRBD2	-	TRBJ2-5	CSVELLAVKETQYF	TGCAGCGTTGAACTACTAGCGGTAAAAGAGACCCAGTACTTC
TRBV29-1	15	-	-	TRBJ2-5	CSVEDWKAGFETQYF	TGCAGCGTTGAAGATTGGAAGGCAGGCTTTGAGACCCAGTACTTC
TRBV29-1	16	-	-	TRBJ2-3	CSVEDKAGTSTDTQYF	TGCAGCGTTGAAGATAAGGCAGGGACTAGCACAGATACGCAGTATTTT
TRBV28	20	-	few	TRBJ2-1	CASSFPPVSRDLSSYNEQFF	TGTGCCAGCAGTTTCCCCCCGGTTTCGCGTGACTTGAGCTCCTACAATGAGCAGTTCTTC
TRBV29-1	12	TRBD1	-	TRBJ2-7	CSARTGSSEQYF	TGCAGCGCAAGGACAGGTTCCTCCGAGCAGTACTTC
TRBV28	15	TRBD1	-	TRBJ1-5	CASSSPGQHYQPQHF	TGTGCCAGCAGTTCCCCGGGACAGCATTATCAGCCCCAGCATTTT
TRBV20-1	15	-	few	TRBJ2-1	CSARASEGDNNEQFF	TGCAGTGCTCGCGCGAGCGAGGGGGATAACAATGAGCAGTTCTTC
TRBV7-8	18	TRBD1	few	TRBJ1-1	CASSLAYKDRRLNTEAFF	TGTGCCAGCAGCTTAGCGTATAAGGACAGGCGATTGAACACTGAAGCTTTCTTT
TRBV9	15	TRBD2	-	TRBJ2-7	CASSVGTSEYYEQYF	TGTGCCAGCAGCGTCGGGACTAGCGAGTACTACGAGCAGTACTTC
TRBV27	14	TRBD1	few	TRBJ1-1	CASSVQGPNTEAFF	TGTGCCAGCAGTGTACAGGGGCCGAACACTGAAGCTTTCTTT
TRBV20-1	15	TRBD2	-	TRBJ2-1	CSAPSPTSAINEQFF	TGCAGTGCTCCATCACCTACTAGCGCCATCAATGAGCAGTTCTTC
TRBV28	16	TRBD1	few	TRBJ2-2	CASSETGTGNTGELFF	TGTGCCAGCAGTGAAACCGGGACAGGGAACACCGGGGAGCTGTTTTTT
TRBV29-1	17	-	-	TRBJ2-7	CSVGGLAEEGASYEQYF	TGCAGCGTGGGGGGTCTAGCGGAAGAGGGGGCCTCCTACGAGCAGTACTTC
TRBV29-1	14	-	few	TRBJ1-2	CSVETRPPNYGYTF	TGCAGCGTTGAGACGCGGCCACCTAACTATGGCTACACCTTC
TRBV20-1	13	-	few	TRBJ2-7	CSAADPIPYEQYF	TGCAGTGCGGCGGACCCGATTCCCTACGAGCAGTACTTC
TRBV12-5	16	TRBD2	few	TRBJ2-7	CASGLVQAGVTYEQYF	TGTGCTAGTGGTTTGGTCCAAGCGGGAGTCACCTACGAGCAGTACTTC
TRBV20-1	13	TRBD1	-	TRBJ1-5	CSASRQGAQPQHF	TGCAGTGCTAGCCGACAGGGAGCTCAGCCCCAGCATTTT
TRBV3-1	16	TRBD2	medium-sized	TRBJ2-5	CASSQDPREGRVTQYF	TGTGCCAGCAGCCAAGATCCACGGGAGGGCCGGGTGACCCAGTACTTC
TRBV29-1	15	TRBD1	few	TRBJ2-3	CSVEEQGVGLGTQYF	TGCAGCGTTGAAGAACAGGGGGTTGGGCTTGGAACGCAGTATTTT
TRBV4-1	13	-	-	TRBJ1-2	CASSQGSRVGDTF	TGCGCCAGCAGCCAAGGTTCCCGAGTCGGCGACACCTTC
TRBV29-1	14	-	few	TRBJ1-4	CSVELAGVREKLFF	TGCAGCGTTGAGTTGGCCGGGGTCAGGGAAAAACTGTTTTTT
TRBV18	12	-	-	TRBJ2-3	CASSPSGDTQYF	TGTGCCAGCTCACCTTCCGGAGATACGCAGTATTTT
TRBV10-3	15	TRBD1	few	TRBJ2-3	CAISFQDRAGDTQYF	TGTGCCATCAGCTTCCAGGACAGGGCGGGCGATACGCAGTATTTT
TRBV10-3	14	TRBD2	few	TRBJ2-1	CAISPTSDYNEQFF	TGTGCCATCAGCCCGACTAGCGACTACAATGAGCAGTTCTTC
TRBV25-1	14	-	-	TRBJ2-4	CASSGSGVENIQYF	TGTGCCAGCAGTGGTAGCGGAGTGGAAAACATTCAGTACTTC
TRBV29-1	13	-	few	TRBJ1-1	CSVRGRLNTEAFF	TGCAGCGTTCGAGGTCGGTTGAACACTGAAGCTTTCTTT
TRBV2	13	TRBD2	few	TRBJ2-1	CASSAGGLNEQFF	TGTGCCAGCAGTGCGGGAGGGTTAAATGAGCAGTTCTTC